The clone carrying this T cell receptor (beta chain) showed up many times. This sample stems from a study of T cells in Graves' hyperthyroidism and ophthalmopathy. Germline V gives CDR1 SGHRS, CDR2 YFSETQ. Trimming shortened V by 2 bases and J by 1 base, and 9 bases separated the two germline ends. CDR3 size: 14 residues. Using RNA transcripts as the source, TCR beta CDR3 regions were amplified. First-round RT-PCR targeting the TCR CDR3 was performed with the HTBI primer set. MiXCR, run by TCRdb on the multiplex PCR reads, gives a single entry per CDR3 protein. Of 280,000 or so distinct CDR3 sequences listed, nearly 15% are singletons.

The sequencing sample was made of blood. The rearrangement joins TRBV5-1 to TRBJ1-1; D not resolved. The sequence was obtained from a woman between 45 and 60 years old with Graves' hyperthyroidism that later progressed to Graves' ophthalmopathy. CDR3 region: CASSFGTENTEAFF. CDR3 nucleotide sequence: TGCGCCAGCAGCTTCGGCACTGAGAACACTGAAGCTTTCTTT. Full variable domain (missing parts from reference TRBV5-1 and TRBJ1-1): KAGVTQTPRYLIKTRGQQVTLSCSPISGHRSVSWYQQTPGQGLQFLFEYFSETQRNKGNFPGRFSGRQFSNSRSEMNVSTLELGDSALYLCASSFGTENTEAFFGQGTRLTVV.